Shown below are 22 T cell receptor beta chains from a single sample sequenced in a study of blood T cell repertoires in COVID-19. Profiling relied on immunoSEQ multiplex PCR, and the TCRdb table lists in-frame clones only, not all of them. The sample carries about 500,000 clones, around 90% recorded once. Material: PBMCs or T cells enriched from blood (not recorded which). These receptors came from a woman younger than 35 who had recovered from COVID-19.

The chain uses TRBV3-1 (or the pseudogene TRBV3-2) and TRBJ1-1; 12 nucleotides agree with TRBD1. CDR1 is LGHDT, CDR2 YNNKEL, per germline (reference sequence). The CDR3 has 16 residues. The J segment lost 8 bases and the V segment lost 2 bases, leaving 9 bases of the junction unmatched. In nucleotides, the CDR3 is TGTGCCAGCAGCCAACTTTCTGGGACAGGGGGCCTCGAAGCTTTCTTT. Translated: CASSQLSGTGGLEAFF.

This chain links TRBV5-1 with TRBJ2-6, with D perhaps TRBD1 (6 bases). V dropped 4 bases and J dropped 2 bases, with 19 bases sitting between them. The CDR3 is 18 residues long. The germline gives CDR1 SGHRS, CDR2 YFSETQ. The CDR3 loop reads CASSDRGSLSTGANVLTF. The CDR3 DNA follows: TGCGCCAGCAGCGATAGGGGGTCGTTATCTACTGGGGCCAACGTCCTGACTTTC.

The J gene is TRBJ2-5, the V gene TRBV6-6, with D possibly matching TRBD2 (6 bases). Germline V gives CDR1 MNHNY, CDR2 SVGAGI (reference sequence). The CDR3 has 20 amino acids. V lost 5 bases, J lost 2 bases, and 30 bases lay in between. The CDR3 DNA sequence: TGTGCCAGCAGTCCCCCGGGCTTCTTCCGGGACTTAATAGAACAAGAGACCCAGTACTTC. Protein: CASSPPGFFRDLIEQETQYF.

The chain joins TRBV5-8 to TRBJ1-2, with TRBD1 matching over 9 bases. The V gene's germline CDR1 is SGHTS and CDR2 YDEGEE. Trimming cost V 4 bases and J 6 bases; bases outside gene matches: 7. The CDR3 totals 14 residues. This CDR3 reads CASSLDRGKDGYTF. CDR3 DNA sequence: TGTGCCAGCAGCCTAGACAGGGGGAAGGATGGCTACACCTTC.

The chain is built from TRBV18 and TRBJ2-3; possibly TRBD1 for D (6 bases). CDR1 and CDR2 (germline): KGHSH, LQKENI. V lost 6 bases, J lost 4 bases, and 20 bases lay in between. This CDR3 is 16 amino acids long. The CDR3 protein is CASSPRGVGYSDTQYF. Written as DNA, the CDR3 is TGTGCCAGCTCTCCCAGGGGTGTAGGATACTCAGATACGCAGTATTTT.

The gene calls are TRBV9 and TRBJ2-2; D remains unclear. V was trimmed by 5 bases and J by 4 bases, leaving 9 bases between them. The CDR3 is made up of 13 amino acids. Per the germline V gene, CDR1 is SGDLS and CDR2 is YYNGEE. CDR3 loop: CASSTESTGELFF. CDR3 bases: TGTGCCAGCAGTACAGAATCCACCGGGGAGCTGTTTTTT.

The chain is built from TRBV7-9 and TRBJ2-1; 9 bases map to TRBD2. With V trimmed by 5 bases and J by 9 bases, 14 bases remained unmatched. The length of the CDR3 is 16 residues. Germline lookup yields CDR1 SEHNR and CDR2 FQNEAQ (reference sequence). The CDR3 coding sequence is TGTGCCAGCAGCCAACAAGGTAGTCTAGCGGGAAGTGAGCAGTTCTTC. Protein: CASSQQGSLAGSEQFF.

The chain combines TRBV3-1 (or the pseudogene TRBV3-2) with TRBJ1-2, with a weak D call TRBD1 (5 bases). Germline values: CDR1 LGHDT, CDR2 YNNKEL (reference sequence). The germline V and J ends were trimmed by 2 bases and 8 bases, with 12 bases remaining between them. The CDR3 runs to 13 residues. This CDR3 is CASSQPGVWGYTF. In DNA, the CDR3 is TGTGCCAGCAGCCAACCGGGGGTGTGGGGCTACACCTTC.

As DNA, the CDR3 is TGCAGTGCTAGTGACCGGACTAGCTCCCAAGAGACCCAGTACTTC. Its translation is CSASDRTSSQETQYF. The chain couples TRBV20-1 to TRBJ2-5; 8 nucleotides line up with TRBD2. The CDR3 spans 15 residues. The V segment lost 3 bases and the J segment 1 base; nucleotides outside the gene matches: 7. CDR1 is DFQATT and CDR2 is SNEGSKA in the germline V gene (reference sequence).

The chain employs TRBV7-8 and TRBJ1-1; D uncertain. The CDR3 is made up of 14 amino acids. With 0 bases removed from V and 3 bases from J, the gap between germline ends came to 8 bases. Germline V gene lookup returns CDR1 SGHVS and CDR2 FQNEAQ. The CDR3 sequence is CASSLAPSHTEAFF. In DNA form, the CDR3 reads TGTGCCAGCAGCTTAGCCCCGAGCCACACTGAAGCTTTCTTT.

The J gene is TRBJ2-5, the V gene TRBV12-5; TRBD1 aligns across 7 bases. This CDR3 region has 13 residues. The ends lost 6 bases at V and 3 bases at J; junction bases unmatched: 4. Germline V gene sequence: CDR1 LGHNT, CDR2 FRNRAP. CDR3 sequence reads: CASGWGTEETQYF. As DNA, the CDR3 is TGTGCTAGTGGCTGGGGGACAGAAGAGACCCAGTACTTC.

There are a few counts of this clone. CDR3 nucleotide sequence: TGTGCCAGCAGCGGCGGGGGTGGCTACACCTTC. This sequence encodes CASSGGGGYTF. The chain employs TRBV9 and TRBJ1-2; weak D call: TRBD1 (5 bases). Germline-derived CDR1 and CDR2 are SGDLS and YYNGEE. The germline V and J ends were trimmed by 3 bases and 7 bases, with 7 bases remaining between them. This CDR3 has 11 residues.

This clone was detected ten times or more. The junction and the germline gene differ at one end; a read error may be behind it. The chain joins TRBV7-3 to TRBJ2-1, with 8 positions matching TRBD2. Germline CDR1 reads SGHTA; CDR2 reads FQGTGA. The CDR3 is 15 residues long. For the CDR3, the DNA is TGTGCCAGCAGTTTAAGCGGGGGAGGGTACAATGAGCAGTTCTTC. This codes for CASSLSGGGYNEQFF.

This chain joins TRBV11-2 and TRBJ2-1, with TRBD1 matching 7 bases. The CDR3 is 16 residues long. Germline values: CDR1 SGHAT, CDR2 FQNNGV. Losses at the gene ends were 5 bases for V and 3 bases for J; bases not matched to a gene: 10. The CDR3 DNA is TGTGCCAGCAGCACGACACAGGGGAAGGGCTACAATGAGCAGTTCTTC. Translating it yields CASSTTQGKGYNEQFF.

The rearrangement joins TRBV28 to TRBJ1-4; TRBD1 might be the D (5 bases). V was cut by 9 bases and J by 7 bases, with 12 bases left in between. CDR3 length equals 12 residues. Germline-derived CDR1 and CDR2 are MDHEN and SYDVKM. The CDR3 bases are TGTGCCAGTCGGGACTCAGGTGAAAAACTGTTTTTT. Translation: CASRDSGEKLFF.

The rearrangement links TRBV2 to TRBJ2-2; TRBD2 matches 10 bases. The V and J ends lost 5 bases and 4 bases, in that order; junction bases with no gene match: 13. This CDR3 is 18 amino acids long. The germline V gene encodes CDR1 SNHLY and CDR2 FYNNEI. The CDR3, as DNA: TGTGCCAGCAGTCCTTTGAGTTTAGCGGGGGGACTCACCGGGGAGCTGTTTTTT. Translation: CASSPLSLAGGLTGELFF. Full variable domain (outside the CDR3, taken from reference TRBV2 and TRBJ2-2): EPEVTQTPSHQVTQMGQEVILRCVPISNHLYFYWYRQILGQKVEFLVSFYNNEISEKSEIFDDQFSVERPDGSNFTLKIRSTKLEDSAMYFCASSPLSLAGGLTGELFFGEGSRLTVL.

The rearrangement links TRBV12-3 or TRBV12-4 to TRBJ2-3; D uncertain. The CDR3 is made up of 12 amino acids. The ends were cut back, 0 bases at V and 14 bases at J, with 12 bases in the middle. The CDR3 DNA reads TGTGCCAGCAGTTTAGCGCCAATCCCAGGGTATTTT. It codes for CASSLAPIPGYF.

The chain couples TRBV28 to TRBJ1-2; TRBD1 agrees at 9 bases. Germline trimming cut 5 bases from V and 0 bases from J; bases unmatched to any gene: 13. CDR1 MDHEN and CDR2 SYDVKM come from the germline V gene. CDR3 length equals 18 residues. CDR3 bases: TGTGCCAGCAGTCGGCCGGGACAGGGCTCAGTAGCTAACTATGGCTACACCTTC. Translating it yields CASSRPGQGSVANYGYTF.

This clone was recorded only once. V gene TRBV6-5 combines with J gene TRBJ2-4; D is undetermined. This CDR3 contains 11 residues. V was cut by 5 bases and J by 15 bases, with 14 bases left in between. Looked up from germline, CDR1 is MNHEY and CDR2 is SVGAGI. The CDR3 nucleotides are TGTGCCAGCAGTACGTACACGAAGTGGTACTTC. Translated, it gives CASSTYTKWYF.

This clone was observed once. The V gene is TRBV10-3, the J gene TRBJ2-7, with TRBD1 identical over 8 bases. The CDR3 contains 12 residues. Germline V CDR1 and CDR2: ENHRY, SYGVKD. V shed 8 bases and J 4 bases; nucleotides not matched to a gene: 4. The CDR3 coding sequence is TGTGCCATCGGACAGGGTCCTTACGAGCAGTACTTC. It specifies CAIGQGPYEQYF.

The chain carries TRBV5-8 and TRBJ1-1, with D hard to call. Germline-derived CDR1 and CDR2 are SGHTS and YDEGEE. This CDR3 is 16 amino acids long. V was clipped by 1 base and J by 0 bases, with 13 bases between them. CDR3 region: CASSLIGDPVNTEAFF. The CDR3 region has the DNA TGTGCCAGCAGCTTGATCGGGGATCCCGTGAACACTGAAGCTTTCTTT.

V is TRBV3-1 (or the pseudogene TRBV3-2) and J is TRBJ1-3; perhaps TRBD1 as D (6 bases). CDR1 is LGHDT, CDR2 YNNKEL, per germline (reference sequence). The CDR3 sequence is 17 residues long. Trimming shortened V by 4 bases and J by 0 bases, and 16 bases separated the two germline ends. The CDR3 here is CASSPRDTYFSGNTIYF. The CDR3 DNA reads TGTGCCAGCAGCCCCCGGGACACCTACTTCTCTGGAAACACCATATATTTT.